A single sample is the source of the 29 T cell receptor beta chains below, sequenced in a study of regulatory T cells in long-lasting Graves disease. Indicated time point: persistent/refractory GD, antithyroid drugs over 5 years with positive TRAb. Extracted PBMC RNA gave rise to the TCR library. Arm-PCR of CDR3 regions and iRepertoire HTBI primers were the basis on which TCR beta libraries were built. TCRdb re-analysed the multiplex PCR reads in MiXCR, keeping a single row per CDR3 protein. The data show 400,000 to 500,000 distinct CDR3 sequences, with around a fifth seen just once and more than 13% held by the top ten. This sample comprised peripheral blood mononuclear cells (PBMCs), obtained when the disease was refractory, from a patient treated with antithyroid drugs. The receptors derive from a female donor with Graves disease.

This clonotype was detected ten times or more. The J gene is TRBJ2-2, the V gene TRBV6-1, with 9 bases fitting TRBD1. Trimming at V came to 7 bases and at J to 7 bases, leaving 7 bases not matched to a gene. This CDR3 comprises 14 residues. CDR1 MNHNS and CDR2 SASEGT come from the germline V gene. Here the CDR3 DNA reads TGTGCCAGCACCGGAGGGACAGGGCTCGGGGAGCTGTTTTTT. Amino acid sequence: CASTGGTGLGELFF.

The chain recombines TRBV5-1 with TRBJ2-7; the match to TRBD1 covers 9 bases. V was pared by 7 bases and J by 3 bases, with 8 bases of the junction left unmatched. The length of the CDR3 is 14 residues. Looked up from germline, CDR1 is SGHRS and CDR2 is YFSETQ. CDR3 loop: CASGDGQGLYEQYF. The CDR3 nucleotides read TGCGCCAGCGGGGACGGACAGGGGCTCTACGAGCAGTACTTC.

V gene TRBV5-4 combines with J gene TRBJ2-5; 8 nucleotides match TRBD2. The CDR3 runs 14 residues. Trimming at V came to 5 bases and at J to 5 bases, leaving 8 bases not matched to a gene. Germline V lookup: CDR1 SGHNT, CDR2 YYREEE (reference sequence). CDR3 bases: TGTGCCAGCAGATCGAGCGGGGGCGTTGAGACCCAGTACTTC. This encodes CASRSSGGVETQYF. Looking up the rest from reference TRBV5-4 and TRBJ2-5 gives the full variable domain: ETGVTQSPTHLIKTRGQQVTLRCSSQSGHNTVSWYQQALGQGPQFIFQYYREEENGRGNFPPRFSGLQFPNYSSELNVNALELDDSALYLCASRSSGGVETQYFGPGTRLLVL.

This clonotype was seen a few times. J is TRBJ2-5 and V is TRBV7-9; D perhaps matches TRBD2 (6 bases). Trimming cost V 2 bases and J 5 bases, with 18 bases left between them. This CDR3 is 16 amino acids long. CDR1 is SEHNR and CDR2 is FQNEAQ in the germline V gene (reference sequence). CDR3 sequence: CASSLMDFLAGETQYF. The CDR3 bases are TGTGCCAGCAGCTTAATGGATTTCTTGGCGGGGGAGACCCAGTACTTC.

This chain uses TRBV20-1 with TRBJ2-7; perhaps TRBD2 as D (6 bases). The CDR3 contains 14 residues. The germline gives CDR1 DFQATT, CDR2 SNEGSKA (reference sequence). The V gene lost 0 bases and the J gene lost 12 bases, with 21 bases spanning the gap. In DNA, the CDR3 is TGCAGTGCTAGAGATCCCCGCGGGGAAGAATCTGTGTACTTC. Its protein is CSARDPRGEESVYF.

This clonotype was seen many times. The genes are TRBV6-2 or TRBV6-3 and TRBJ1-2; 12 bases are shared with TRBD1. Germline V CDR1 and CDR2: MNHEY, SVGEGT. This CDR3 has 16 residues. V was pared by 0 bases and J by 5 bases, with 4 bases of the junction left unmatched. CDR3 amino acids: CASSYSGTGGGYGYTF. In DNA form, the CDR3 reads TGTGCCAGCAGTTACTCCGGGACAGGGGGCGGTTATGGCTACACCTTC.

This clonotype occurred many times. The V gene is TRBV7-9, the J gene TRBJ2-2, with a tentative D call TRBD2 (5 bases). Germline CDR1 is SEHNR and CDR2 is FQNEAQ (reference sequence). Deletions cut 3 bases from V and 7 bases from J, with 12 bases between. The CDR3 sequence is 14 residues long. The CDR3 region has the DNA TGTGCCAGCAGCTTGGTAGCGAGGCACGGGGAGCTGTTTTTT. Amino acid sequence: CASSLVARHGELFF.

In this sample, this clonotype turned up many times. The chain employs TRBV27 and TRBJ1-5; D gene unclear. This CDR3 contains 17 residues. V dropped 5 bases and J dropped 2 bases, with 19 bases sitting between them. Germline loops: CDR1 MNHEY, CDR2 SMNVEV (reference sequence). CDR3 DNA sequence: TGTGCCAGCAGTCTCTCCCCCGGAGAGCCTGGCAATCAGCCCCAGCATTTT. Translating it yields CASSLSPGEPGNQPQHF.

With regard to this clonotype: Relative to the germline gene, one junction end is altered; a read error may explain this. The rearrangement links TRBV28 to TRBJ2-6; TRBD1 is a possible D gene (5 bases). CDR3 length: 16 amino acids. CDR1 is MDHEN, CDR2 SYDVKM, per germline. CDR3 sequence: CASSSPPASGASVLTF. CDR3 bases: TGTGCCAGCAGTTCCCCCCCGGCCTCTGGGGCCAGCGTCCTGACTTTC.

This clonotype was counted between two and nine times. This chain uses TRBV9 with TRBJ2-7; D may correspond to TRBD1 or TRBD2 (5 bases each). The CDR3 spans 13 residues. Germline V gene data show CDR1 as SGDLS and CDR2 as YYNGEE. Trimming took 2 bases from V and 0 from J, leaving 6 bases between them. CDR3 nucleotides: TGTGCCAGCAGCGTGGGGACCTCCTACGAGCAGTACTTC. This encodes CASSVGTSYEQYF.

This clonotype was detected ten times or more. The V and J genes are TRBV20-1 and TRBJ2-6, with a possible D match to TRBD1 (5 bases). Trimming removed 1 base from V and 0 bases from J, with 13 bases in between. CDR1 and CDR2 (germline): DFQATT, SNEGSKA (reference sequence). This CDR3 region has 17 residues. CDR3 amino acids: CSARATVTSSGANVLTF. For the CDR3, the DNA is TGCAGTGCTAGAGCGACAGTAACAAGCTCTGGGGCCAACGTCCTGACTTTC.

This clonotype was recorded a few times. The chain combines TRBV4-1 with TRBJ2-7; unclear D gene. Trimming cost V 3 bases and J 4 bases, with 13 bases left between them. The CDR3 loop spans 14 amino acids. CDR1 is MGHRA, CDR2 YSYEKL, per germline. The CDR3 coding sequence is TGCGCCAGCAGCCAGGGTTCGGACGGGTACGAGCAGTACTTC. It translates to CASSQGSDGYEQYF.

This clonotype was detected ten times or more. V and J are TRBV12-3 or TRBV12-4 and TRBJ2-7, with 7 bases aligning to TRBD1. CDR3 length equals 14 residues. Losses at the gene ends were 6 bases for V and 3 bases for J; bases not matched to a gene: 8. CDR3 in amino acids: CASSRQGWDYEQYF. The CDR3 bases are TGTGCCAGCAGCCGACAGGGTTGGGACTACGAGCAGTACTTC.

The table lists this clonotype with a few counts. The chain has TRBV20-1 and TRBJ2-7; no reliable D call. The germline V and J ends were trimmed by 7 bases and 2 bases, with 9 bases remaining between them. The CDR3 is made up of 11 amino acids. CDR1 DFQATT and CDR2 SNEGSKA come from the germline V gene (reference sequence). In nucleotides, the CDR3 is TGCAGTGGCCAGGCCGCCTACGAGCAGTACTTC. Encoded protein: CSGQAAYEQYF.

Note on this clonotype: A clone one base away is much larger, so this may be a read error. The rearrangement joins TRBV27 to TRBJ2-2; D may be TRBD1 or TRBD2 (7 bases each). This CDR3 is built from 18 residues. The V end lost 2 bases, the J end lost 1 base, and 17 bases lay between the germline ends. In germline, CDR1 is MNHEY, CDR2 SMNVEV (reference sequence). For the CDR3, the DNA is TGTGCCAGCAGTTTACTGTCAGGGGGGGCGGTGAACACCGGGGAGCTGTTTTTT. It is translated as CASSLLSGGAVNTGELFF.

The V gene is TRBV28, the J gene TRBJ2-3; D could derive from TRBD1 or TRBD2 (5 bases each). The CDR3 is 13 residues long. The germline CDR1 and CDR2 sequences are MDHEN and SYDVKM. V dropped 3 bases and J dropped 4 bases, with 8 bases sitting between them. The CDR3: CASSFGAADTQYF. CDR3 bases: TGTGCCAGCAGTTTCGGGGCAGCAGATACGCAGTATTTT.

This clonotype has at least ten counts. J is TRBJ2-1 and V is TRBV9, with TRBD1 matching 9 bases. V lost 0 bases and J lost 4; bases outside the gene matches: 2. The CDR3 contains 15 residues. Germline values: CDR1 SGDLS, CDR2 YYNGEE. The DNA for the CDR3 is TGTGCCAGCAGCGTAGCGGGACAGGGTTACAATGAGCAGTTCTTC. Residues: CASSVAGQGYNEQFF.

A word on this clonotype: The junction does not match germline at one end; this may be a read error. This rearrangement joins TRBV12-3 or TRBV12-4 to TRBJ2-7, with D possibly being TRBD1 (5 bases). This CDR3 region has 11 residues. CDR3 in DNA: TGTGCCGGCAGTCAGGGAAACGAGCAGTACTTC. Amino acids: CAGSQGNEQYF.

Notes on this clonotype: Given a much more abundant clone one base away, this may be a read error. The rearrangement uses TRBV7-8 and TRBJ2-7; perhaps TRBD2 as D (6 bases). This CDR3 contains 17 residues. Per germline, CDR1 SGHVS and CDR2 FQNEAQ. The CDR3 DNA sequence: TGTGCCAGCAGCCCCTCTCTTTTAGCGGTCCGAGACCACGAGCGGTACTTC. Protein sequence: CASSPSLLAVRDHERYF.

In this sample, this clonotype turned up many times. The chain has TRBV27 and TRBJ2-7; D remains ambiguous. Germline CDR1 is MNHEY and CDR2 is SMNVEV (reference sequence). The CDR3 is made up of 13 amino acids. The V end lost 5 bases, the J end lost 2 bases, and 10 bases lay between the germline ends. CDR3 residues: CASSAPGPYEQYF. CDR3 in DNA: TGTGCCAGCAGTGCCCCAGGCCCCTACGAGCAGTACTTC.

CDR3 in amino acids: CASSPRWAGGNTGELFF. The CDR3 DNA is TGTGCCAGTAGCCCCCGGTGGGCAGGGGGGAATACCGGGGAGCTGTTTTTT. The chain recombines TRBV19 with TRBJ2-2; D is perhaps TRBD1 (7 bases). CDR1 LNHDA and CDR2 SQIVND come from the germline V gene (reference sequence). Trimming took off 6 bases at V and 5 bases at J, with 22 bases between the two ends. There are 17 residues in the CDR3. The full variable domain, rest sourced from reference TRBV19 and TRBJ2-2, is DGGITQSPKYLFRKEGQNVTLSCEQNLNHDAMYWYRQDPGQGLRLIYYSQIVNDFQKGDIAEGYSVSREKKESFPLTVTSAQKNPTAFYLCASSPRWAGGNTGELFFGEGSRLTVL.

As for this clonotype: A much larger clone differs by one base, so this may be a read error. This chain joins TRBV28 and TRBJ2-2, with a weak D call TRBD2 (5 bases). This CDR3 spans 14 amino acids. Germline CDR1 is MDHEN and CDR2 is SYDVKM. CDR3 in DNA: TGTGCCAGCAGTTTACGGTCGAACACCGGGGAGCTGCTTTTT. This encodes CASSLRSNTGELLF.

Ten or more counts support this clonotype. This chain connects TRBV6-5 to TRBJ1-4; D uncertain. Deletions cut 0 bases from V and 5 bases from J, with 7 bases between. The CDR3 contains 14 residues. Germline CDR1 is MNHEY and CDR2 is SVGAGI. CDR3 bases: TGTGCCAGCAGTTACTCGCGACCGAATGAAAAACTGTTTTTT. This encodes CASSYSRPNEKLFF.

This clonotype was counted at least ten times. The V call is TRBV28, the J call TRBJ2-2; D possibly corresponds to TRBD1 (5 bases). Trimming stripped 5 bases from V and 2 bases from J, with 15 bases between. CDR3 length equals 16 residues. CDR1 and CDR2 (germline): MDHEN, SYDVKM. CDR3 DNA: TGTGCCAGCAGTCAAATAGACAGCATCAACACCGGGGAGCTGTTTTTT. Translating it yields CASSQIDSINTGELFF.

This clonotype was detected ten times or more. This chain uses TRBV28 with TRBJ2-5; D perhaps matches TRBD1 (6 bases). V was trimmed by 5 bases and J by 5 bases, leaving 18 bases between them. Looked up from germline, CDR1 is MDHEN and CDR2 is SYDVKM. The CDR3 spans 15 residues. This CDR3 reads CASSPNTGSRETQYF. In nucleotides, the CDR3 is TGTGCCAGCAGTCCGAATACAGGGTCTCGGGAGACCCAGTACTTC.

This clonotype came up many times. V and J are TRBV11-2 and TRBJ2-7; 11 bases align to TRBD2. The CDR3 has 16 residues. After removal of 0 bases from V and 4 bases from J, the junction contained 5 bases not matched to a gene. Germline V gene lookup returns CDR1 SGHAT and CDR2 FQNNGV. The DNA of the CDR3 is TGTGCCAGCAGCTTAGATCTTACTAGCGGGGGATACGAGCAGTACTTC. This codes for CASSLDLTSGGYEQYF.

A few counts support this clonotype. One end of the junction does not line up with germline, which may come from a read error. The chain uses TRBV20-1 and TRBJ2-7; D may be TRBD1 (6 bases). Per germline, CDR1 DFQATT and CDR2 SNEGSKA (reference sequence). CDR3 size: 15 residues. CDR3 nucleotides: TGCAGTGTTAGAGCCGAGACAGGAGTTCCCTACGAGCAGTACTTC. It encodes CSVRAETGVPYEQYF.

This clonotype was counted at least ten times. The CDR3 sequence is CASSSRNAGNSPLHF. DNA for the CDR3: TGCGCCAGCAGCTCCCGAAACGCAGGGAATTCACCCCTCCACTTT. The V call is TRBV5-1, the J call TRBJ1-6; maybe TRBD1 (5 bases). Trimming took off 3 bases at V and 7 bases at J, with 14 bases between the two ends. This CDR3 has 15 amino acids. Per the germline V gene, CDR1 is SGHRS and CDR2 is YFSETQ.

Remarks on this clonotype: Since a much larger clone is just one base distant, this may be a read error. The chain couples TRBV3-1 to TRBJ2-4, with D perhaps TRBD1 (6 bases). Trimming took 6 bases from V and 14 from J, leaving 23 bases between them. Germline assignment: CDR1 LGHDT and CDR2 YNNKEL (reference sequence). The CDR3 is 14 residues long. DNA for the CDR3: TGTGCCAGCAGTTACTCCAGGGGTACGGAGACCGAGTACTTC. It specifies CASSYSRGTETEYF.